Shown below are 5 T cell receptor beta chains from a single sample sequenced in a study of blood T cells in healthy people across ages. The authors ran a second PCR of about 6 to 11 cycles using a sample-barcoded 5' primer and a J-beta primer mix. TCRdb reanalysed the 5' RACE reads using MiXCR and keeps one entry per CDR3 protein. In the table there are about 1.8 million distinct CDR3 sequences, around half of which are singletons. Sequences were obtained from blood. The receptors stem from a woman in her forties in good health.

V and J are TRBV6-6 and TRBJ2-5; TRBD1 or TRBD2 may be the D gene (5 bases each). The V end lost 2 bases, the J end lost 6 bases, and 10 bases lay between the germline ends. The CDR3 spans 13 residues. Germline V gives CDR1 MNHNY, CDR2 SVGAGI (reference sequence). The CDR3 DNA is TGTGCCAGCAGTTACACCGGGACGCAGACCCAGTACTTC. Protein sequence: CASSYTGTQTQYF.

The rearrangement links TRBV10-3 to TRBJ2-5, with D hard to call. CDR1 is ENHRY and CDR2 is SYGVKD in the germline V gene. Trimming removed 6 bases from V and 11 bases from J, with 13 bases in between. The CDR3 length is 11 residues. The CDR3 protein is CAISPANEQYF. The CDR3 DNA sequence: TGTGCCATCAGCCCGGCGAATGAGCAGTACTTC.

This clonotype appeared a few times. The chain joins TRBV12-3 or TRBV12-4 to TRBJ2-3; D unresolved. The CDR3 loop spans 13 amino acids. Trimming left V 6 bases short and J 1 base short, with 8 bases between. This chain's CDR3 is CASSPFRTDTQYF. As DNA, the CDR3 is TGTGCCAGCAGCCCGTTTCGCACAGATACGCAGTATTTT.

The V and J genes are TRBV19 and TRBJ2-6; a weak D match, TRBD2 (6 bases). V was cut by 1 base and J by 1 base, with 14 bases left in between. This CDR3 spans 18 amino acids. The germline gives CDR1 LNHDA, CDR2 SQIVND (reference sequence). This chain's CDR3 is CASSIVGGTISGANVLTF. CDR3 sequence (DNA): TGTGCCAGTAGTATAGTCGGGGGTACAATTTCTGGGGCCAACGTCCTGACTTTC.

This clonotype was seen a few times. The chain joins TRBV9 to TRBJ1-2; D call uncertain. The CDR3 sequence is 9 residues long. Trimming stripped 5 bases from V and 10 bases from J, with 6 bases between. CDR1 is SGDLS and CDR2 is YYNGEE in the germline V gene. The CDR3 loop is CASSQAYTF. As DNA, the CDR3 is TGTGCCAGCAGTCAGGCCTACACCTTC.